This TCR beta chain was identified in a study of control samples from healthy donors and cancer patients. Germline CDR1 and CDR2: SEHNR and FQNEAQ (reference sequence). Trimming cost V 5 bases and J 2 bases, with 17 bases left between them. The CDR3 is made up of 16 amino acids. Profiled with immunoSEQ multiplex PCR; TCRdb holds only in-frame clones, not every one. The repertoire holds 100,000 to 150,000 clones, approximately 90% seen once, with more than 2% in the top ten. The clonotype originates from a young man in good health. This chain connects TRBV7-9 to TRBJ2-3, with D perhaps assigned TRBD1 or TRBD2 (6 bases each). Sequencing was done on a sample of blood. This CDR3 reads CASSPDEGGYTDTQYF. As DNA, the CDR3 is TGTGCCAGCAGCCCAGATGAGGGGGGCTACACAGATACGCAGTATTTT.